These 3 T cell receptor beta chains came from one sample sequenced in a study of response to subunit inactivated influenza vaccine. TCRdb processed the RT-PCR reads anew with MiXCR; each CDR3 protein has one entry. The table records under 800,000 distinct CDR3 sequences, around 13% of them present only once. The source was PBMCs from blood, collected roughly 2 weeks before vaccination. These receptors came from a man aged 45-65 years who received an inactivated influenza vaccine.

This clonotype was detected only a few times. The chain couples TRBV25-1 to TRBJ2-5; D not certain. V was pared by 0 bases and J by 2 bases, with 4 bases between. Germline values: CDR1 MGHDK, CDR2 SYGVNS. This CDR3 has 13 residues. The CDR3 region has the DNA TGTGCCAGCAGTGAATATGGTCAAGAGACCCAGTACTTC. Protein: CASSEYGQETQYF.

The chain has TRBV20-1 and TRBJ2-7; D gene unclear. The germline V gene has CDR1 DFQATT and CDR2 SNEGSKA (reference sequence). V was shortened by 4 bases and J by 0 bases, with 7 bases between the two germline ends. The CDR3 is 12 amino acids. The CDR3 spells CSATDNSYEQYF. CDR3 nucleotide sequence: TGCAGTGCTACCGACAACTCCTACGAGCAGTACTTC.

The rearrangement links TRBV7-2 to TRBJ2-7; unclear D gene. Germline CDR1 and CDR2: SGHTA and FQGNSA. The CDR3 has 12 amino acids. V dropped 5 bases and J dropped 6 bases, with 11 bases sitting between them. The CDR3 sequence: CASSPSGAEQYF. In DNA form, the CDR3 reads TGTGCCAGCAGCCCCTCCGGAGCCGAGCAGTACTTC.